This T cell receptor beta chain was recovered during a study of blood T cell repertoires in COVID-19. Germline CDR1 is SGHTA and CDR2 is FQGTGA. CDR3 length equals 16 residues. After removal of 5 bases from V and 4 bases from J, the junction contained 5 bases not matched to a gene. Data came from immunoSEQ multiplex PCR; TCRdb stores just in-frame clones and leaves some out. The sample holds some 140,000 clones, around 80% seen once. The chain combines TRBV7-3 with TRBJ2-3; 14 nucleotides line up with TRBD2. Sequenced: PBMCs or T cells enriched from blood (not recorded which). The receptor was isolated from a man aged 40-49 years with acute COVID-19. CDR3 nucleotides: TGTGCCAGCAGCCAGGGGGGACTAGCGGGAGCAGATACGCAGTATTTT. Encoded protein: CASSQGGLAGADTQYF.